These 21 T cell receptor beta chains were all obtained from the same sample, sequenced in a study of graft-versus-host responses after intestinal transplantation. Some clones are missing from TCRdb's copy, which holds only in-frame ones; the method was immunoSEQ multiplex PCR. The table shows about 120,000 clones, with over 80% occurring only once. Their cognate antigens are unknown. Sequenced material: unstimulated CD4+ T cells sorted from spleen or lymph node cells, taken before intestinal transplant. The receptors stem from a human donor who received an intestinal transplant.

The chain uses TRBV9 and TRBJ2-2, with D unresolved. Germline-derived CDR1 and CDR2 are SGDLS and YYNGEE. V was cut by 0 bases and J by 5 bases, with 11 bases left in between. The CDR3 spans 15 residues. CDR3 amino acids: CASSVDEALTGELFF. CDR3 in DNA: TGTGCCAGCAGCGTAGATGAGGCACTGACCGGGGAGCTGTTTTTT.

V gene TRBV6-5 combines with J gene TRBJ2-7; D uncertain. Trimming took off 2 bases at V and 2 bases at J, with 13 bases between the two ends. Germline CDR1 reads MNHEY; CDR2 reads SVGAGI. The CDR3 loop spans 15 amino acids. This chain's CDR3 is CASSYIETSTYEQYF. The CDR3 bases are TGTGCCAGCAGTTACATTGAGACTTCGACCTACGAGCAGTACTTC.

This rearrangement joins TRBV6-1 to TRBJ2-2; a weak D match, TRBD2 (6 bases). This CDR3 is 15 amino acids long. Trimming pared 6 bases from V and 8 bases from J, leaving 19 bases between. The V gene's germline CDR1 is MNHNS and CDR2 SASEGT. CDR3 region: CASRTARELTGELFF. The CDR3 bases are TGTGCCAGCAGGACAGCCCGGGAGTTAACGGGGGAGCTGTTTTTT.

This clone was found a few times. The chain employs TRBV7-9 and TRBJ2-1, with 8 bases identical to TRBD1. V trimming: 6 bases; J trimming: 4 bases; junction bases outside the gene matches: 5. Germline V gene lookup returns CDR1 SEHNR and CDR2 FQNEAQ (reference sequence). The CDR3 length is 14 residues. The CDR3 DNA reads as TGTGCCAGCAGGCCCGGACAGGGTTACAATGAGCAGTTCTTC. It codes for CASRPGQGYNEQFF.

The rearrangement joins TRBV4-2 to TRBJ1-2, with TRBD1 identical over 7 bases. The germline V gene encodes CDR1 LGHNA and CDR2 YNFKEQ. V lost 0 bases to trimming and J lost 1 base; unmatched junction nucleotides: 11. The CDR3 runs to 18 residues. In DNA form, the CDR3 reads TGTGCCAGCAGCCAAGATGCCGGCCGCGGGACAGTTAACTATGGCTACACCTTC. Translating gives CASSQDAGRGTVNYGYTF.

V usage is TRBV18 and J usage is TRBJ2-7; the match to TRBD1 covers 8 bases. Germline V gives CDR1 KGHSH, CDR2 LQKENI. CDR3 length: 14 residues. V shed 2 bases and J 3 bases; nucleotides not matched to a gene: 3. The CDR3 DNA reads as TGTGCCAGCTCACCAGGCGACAGGGGCTACGAGCAGTACTTC. Translation gives CASSPGDRGYEQYF.

The rearrangement uses TRBV9 and TRBJ2-5; maybe TRBD2 (5 bases). The CDR3 has 16 amino acids. Trimming removed 0 bases at V and 2 bases at J, with 14 bases between. The germline gives CDR1 SGDLS, CDR2 YYNGEE. The CDR3 nucleotides read TGTGCCAGCAGCGTAGAGGGCCCGGGAATTCAAGAGACCCAGTACTTC. It codes for CASSVEGPGIQETQYF.

CDR3 nucleotides: TGTGCCTGGAGGTTTATCGCTAGCGGTAACAATGAGCAGTTCTTC. As protein: CAWRFIASGNNEQFF. The chain links TRBV30 to TRBJ2-1, with TRBD2 matching over 7 bases. Per germline, CDR1 GTSNPN and CDR2 SVGIG (reference sequence). Trimming removed 3 bases from V and 5 bases from J; junction bases left unmatched: 10. This CDR3 comprises 15 residues.

The chain is built from TRBV28 and TRBJ2-7; 13 positions match TRBD2. The V gene's germline CDR1 is MDHEN and CDR2 SYDVKM. This CDR3 has 15 amino acids. The V and J ends lost 7 bases and 5 bases, in that order; junction bases with no gene match: 8. The CDR3 sequence is CASIPLGLAGNEQYF. CDR3 DNA sequence: TGTGCCAGCATCCCCCTGGGACTAGCGGGAAACGAGCAGTACTTC.

The V call is TRBV6-1, the J call TRBJ2-5; 15 bases agree with TRBD2. Germline V lookup: CDR1 MNHNS, CDR2 SASEGT. CDR3 size: 18 residues. V trimming: 0 bases; J trimming: 3 bases; junction bases outside the gene matches: 5. The chain's CDR3 is CASSEAKGTSGRKETQYF. In DNA form, the CDR3 reads TGTGCCAGCAGTGAAGCCAAGGGGACTAGCGGGAGGAAAGAGACCCAGTACTTC.

The CDR3 loop is CASSAPGQGYEQYF. The CDR3, as DNA: TGTGCCAGCAGCGCGCCGGGACAGGGGTACGAGCAGTACTTC. V gene TRBV9 combines with J gene TRBJ2-7; 10 bases agree with TRBD1. The ends lost 3 bases at V and 4 bases at J; junction bases unmatched: 4. Germline-derived CDR1 and CDR2 are SGDLS and YYNGEE. This CDR3 contains 14 residues.

The V call is TRBV6-7, the J call TRBJ2-7, with D possibly being TRBD1 (5 bases). TRBV6-7 is known as an ORF, though its function is uncertain. CDR3 size: 14 residues. Trimming removed 2 bases from V and 2 bases from J, with 10 bases in between. The CDR3 DNA reads TGTGCCAGCAGTTACCCCGACAGAACCTACGAGCAGTACTTC. As protein: CASSYPDRTYEQYF.

The chain employs TRBV30 and TRBJ2-1; D tentatively reads TRBD1 or TRBD2 (5 bases each). The V end was cut by 6 bases, the J end by 3 bases, with 27 bases between. Germline CDR1 reads GTSNPN; CDR2 reads SVGIG (reference sequence). The CDR3 loop spans 18 amino acids. The CDR3 spells CACLGGRMTRENYNEQFF. Written as DNA, the CDR3 is TGTGCCTGCCTCGGCGGCAGGATGACCAGGGAGAACTACAATGAGCAGTTCTTC. Filled out from reference TRBV30 and TRBJ2-1, the complete variable domain reads SQTIHQWPATLVQPVGSPLSLECTVEGTSNPNLYWYRQAAGRGLQLLFYSVGIGQISSEVPQNLSASRPQDRQFILSSKKLLLSDSGFYLCACLGGRMTRENYNEQFFGPGTRLTVL.

The V call is TRBV11-2, the J call TRBJ2-1; perhaps TRBD1 as D (5 bases). Germline values: CDR1 SGHAT, CDR2 FQNNGV. The CDR3 sequence is 17 residues long. Between the trimmed V and J ends, which lost 1 base and 2 bases, there was a span of 15 bases. CDR3 in DNA: TGTGCCAGCAGCTTAGGCAGGGTAGCCTATCCCTACAATGAGCAGTTCTTC. This codes for CASSLGRVAYPYNEQFF.

V usage is TRBV4-1 and J usage is TRBJ2-4; D may be TRBD1 or TRBD2 (6 bases each). V was clipped by 1 base and J by 1 base, with 14 bases between them. Germline CDR1 reads MGHRA; CDR2 reads YSYEKL. The CDR3 has 17 amino acids. The CDR3 nucleotides read TGCGCCAGCAGCCAAGTGACGGGGGCGATGGCCAAAAACATTCAGTACTTC. This codes for CASSQVTGAMAKNIQYF.

The genes are TRBV6-5 and TRBJ2-1; 7 nucleotides line up with TRBD1. J gave up 7 bases and V 6 bases, and 0 bases lay outside the gene matches. Looked up from germline, CDR1 is MNHEY and CDR2 is SVGAGI. The CDR3 covers 11 residues. The CDR3 nucleotides are TGTGCCAGCAGGACAGGGAATGAGCAGTTCTTC. It yields the protein CASRTGNEQFF.

This chain connects TRBV18 to TRBJ2-1, with 14 bases that match TRBD2. Germline loops: CDR1 KGHSH, CDR2 LQKENI. The CDR3 covers 15 residues. J lost 5 bases, V lost 4 bases, and 1 base had no gene match. The CDR3 coding sequence is TGTGCCAGCTCACGGGGACTAGCGGGGGACAATGAGCAGTTCTTC. Its translation: CASSRGLAGDNEQFF.

The J gene is TRBJ2-3, the V gene TRBV29-1; D might be TRBD1 (6 bases). Trimming took off 4 bases at V and 1 base at J, with 15 bases between the two ends. There are 15 residues in the CDR3. Germline values: CDR1 SQVTM, CDR2 ANQGSEA. CDR3 nucleotide sequence: TGCAGCGTTGCCATGCAGGGGTTTCGCACAGATACGCAGTATTTT. Its translation is CSVAMQGFRTDTQYF.

The chain recombines TRBV28 with TRBJ1-3; D ambiguous. V was clipped by 4 bases and J by 7 bases, with 11 bases between them. The V gene's germline CDR1 is MDHEN and CDR2 SYDVKM. CDR3 length: 13 amino acids. CDR3 region: CASSSALRNTIYF. CDR3 bases: TGTGCCAGCAGTTCAGCATTACGGAACACCATATATTTT.

The chain links TRBV6-1 to TRBJ2-4, with a tentative D call TRBD1 (7 bases). Germline V lookup: CDR1 MNHNS, CDR2 SASEGT. This CDR3 region has 13 residues. Trimming cost V 6 bases and J 8 bases, with 14 bases left between them. CDR3 sequence reads: CASSRQGGDIQYF. DNA for the CDR3: TGTGCCAGCAGCAGACAGGGAGGAGACATTCAGTACTTC.

The V gene is TRBV27, the J gene TRBJ1-3, with D hard to call. Per germline, CDR1 MNHEY and CDR2 SMNVEV (reference sequence). This CDR3 spans 13 amino acids. V lost 4 bases and J lost 1, with 5 bases in between. CDR3 nucleotides: TGTGCCAGCAGTTCCCGTTCTGGAAACACCATATATTTT. Translation gives CASSSRSGNTIYF.